A selection of T cell receptor beta chains follows, all from one sample in a study of blood T cell repertoires in COVID-19. Clones were read by immunoSEQ multiplex PCR, and TCRdb kept only the in-frame ones, dropping some. The sample contains around 230,000 clones, roughly four fifths of which appear only once. Source material: PBMCs or T cells enriched from blood (not recorded which). The receptors were gathered from a man aged 35-49 years who had recovered from COVID-19. Both conserved end residues are part of each CDR3. The order of the fields is clone size, D gene, J gene, V gene, CDR3 DNA, CDR3 protein. D genes are given only for firm matches. Some rows mark clone size as missing; the rest say once, few, many or name a class of expanded clone.

NA	NA	TRBJ2-3	TRBV7-9	TGTGCCAGTGAGAGAGGTGTAGATACGCAGTATTTT	CASERGVDTQYF
NA	NA	TRBJ2-1	TRBV11-2	TGTGCCAGCAGCTTCGGCAGGGGTGGTGAGCAGTTCTTC	CASSFGRGGEQFF
NA	NA	TRBJ1-1	TRBV18	TGTGCCAGCTCACCAGTACTGACAGACGCGAACACTGAAGCTTTCTTT	CASSPVLTDANTEAFF
NA	NA	TRBJ1-5	TRBV10-3	TGTGCCATCACTCCTAGCCCCGGAGTGGAAGTGGGTCAGCCCCAGCATTTT	CAITPSPGVEVGQPQHF
once	TRBD1	TRBJ2-5	TRBV28	TGTGCCAGCAGTCCTGGGACAGGATCCGCGGTTCGGACCCAGTACTTC	CASSPGTGSAVRTQYF
NA	NA	TRBJ1-2	TRBV5-8	TGTGCCAGCAGCTTGGTCCGGTCGTTCTATGGCTACACCTTC	CASSLVRSFYGYTF
NA	TRBD1	TRBJ1-1	TRBV19	TGTGCCAGTAGTATCCGGGACAGGGGGCAGTCTGAAGCTTTCTTT	CASSIRDRGQSEAFF
NA	NA	TRBJ1-2	TRBV19	TGTGCCAGTAGTATAGCTGGGCAGACGGACTATGGCTACACCTTC	CASSIAGQTDYGYTF
NA	NA	TRBJ1-5	TRBV7-6	TGTGCCAGCAGCGCAGGGGTGTTGGATCAGCCCCAGCATTTT	CASSAGVLDQPQHF
NA	NA	TRBJ1-4	TRBV12-3/TRBV12-4	TGTGCCAGCAGTTTGCAGGGTGGGGAAAAACTGTTTTTT	CASSLQGGEKLFF
NA	TRBD1	TRBJ1-2	TRBV5-4	TGTGCCAGCAGCCAGACAGGGGGCGCGTCTGGCTACACCTTC	CASSQTGGASGYTF
NA	TRBD2	TRBJ2-5	TRBV5-1	TGCGCCAGCAGCTTCTGGCGGGAGGAACCTTCGACCCAGTACTTC	CASSFWREEPSTQYF
NA	TRBD2	TRBJ2-1	TRBV20-1	TGCAGTGCTAGTGCTAGCGGGAGGAGATATGAGCAGTTCTTC	CSASASGRRYEQFF
once	NA	TRBJ1-5	TRBV2	TGTGCCAGCAGTGAACGCAGGGTCGGTCAGCCCCAGCATTTT	CASSERRVGQPQHF
NA	NA	TRBJ2-7	TRBV9	TGTGCCAGCAGCGTAGGATCGTCCAGTTCCTACGAGCAGTACTTC	CASSVGSSSSYEQYF
NA	TRBD2	TRBJ2-2	TRBV2	TGTGCCAACGGCCGGAGCGGGAGGGCGAACACCGGGGAGCTGTTTTTT	CANGRSGRANTGELFF
NA	NA	TRBJ2-7	TRBV15	TGTGCCACCAGCAGAGATCACGAGAGTGAGGCCGAGCAGTACTTC	CATSRDHESEAEQYF
NA	NA	TRBJ2-1	TRBV6-6	TGTGCCAGCAGTTACTCGAGGGGGGGGGCCGGTGAGCAGTTCTTC	CASSYSRGGAGEQFF
NA	NA	TRBJ2-3	TRBV7-2	TGTGCCAGCAGCACCCGGACTGTTCCGACAGATACGCAGTATTTT	CASSTRTVPTDTQYF
NA	TRBD2	TRBJ2-1	TRBV3-1/TRBV3-2	TGTGCCAGCAGCGTTCGTAGCGGGAGAGGGAATGAGCAGTTCTTC	CASSVRSGRGNEQFF
NA	TRBD2	TRBJ2-1	TRBV5-4	TGTGCCAGCAGCTTGTCGTGGGACTACAGCATTTATGAGCAGTTCTTC	CASSLSWDYSIYEQFF
NA	NA	TRBJ2-5	TRBV3-1/TRBV3-2	TGTGCCAGCAGCCAAGGAGAAGCAGAGACCCAGTACTTC	CASSQGEAETQYF
NA	NA	TRBJ2-2	TRBV24-1	TGTGCCACCAGTGCGTTCGGGGAGCTGTTTTTT	CATSAFGELFF
NA	TRBD1	TRBJ1-2	TRBV5-3	TGTGCCAGAAGCGAAGACAGGGGCCAGGGCTACACCTTC	CARSEDRGQGYTF
once	TRBD1	TRBJ1-2	TRBV24-1	TGTGCCACCAGTGATTTGGGACAGGGGGATGGCTACACCTTC	CATSDLGQGDGYTF
NA	NA	TRBJ2-5	TRBV15	TGTGCCACCAGCAGGCCCGGCCAAGAGACCCAGTACTTC	CATSRPGQETQYF
NA	TRBD2	TRBJ2-2	TRBV9	TGTGCCAGCAGCGTAGGGGGACTAGCGTCCGGGGAGCTGTTTTTT	CASSVGGLASGELFF
once	NA	TRBJ2-7	TRBV9	TGTGCCAGCAGCCCCAACCAGGGAAGGGAGCAGTACTTC	CASSPNQGREQYF
NA	NA	TRBJ2-5	TRBV28	TGTGCCAGCAGCCAACTCAGGGTTGTGGGGACCCAGTACTTC	CASSQLRVVGTQYF
NA	NA	TRBJ1-5	TRBV15	TGTGCCACCAGCGGACAGTACAATCAGCCCCAGCATTTT	CATSGQYNQPQHF
NA	TRBD1	TRBJ2-3	TRBV3-1/TRBV3-2	TGTGCCAGCAGCCTAACAGGGGTTTCGGGAGATACGCAGTATTTT	CASSLTGVSGDTQYF
few	NA	TRBJ2-7	TRBV5-5	TGTGCCAGCAGCTTGGGAGTAGCCTACGAGCAGTACTTC	CASSLGVAYEQYF